Listed here are 8 T cell receptor beta chains from one sample, sequenced in a study of cytomegalovirus exposure and HLA in healthy donors. Primers for the PCR totalled 60 Vbeta and 13 Jbeta. Assay used: immunoSEQ multiplex PCR; TCRdb lists only in-frame clones, some missing. The sample has 100,000 to 150,000 clones, over 65% seen once; the top ten hold roughly 3.1%. The sample was PBMCs. These receptors originate from a man aged 25 to 40 in good health and CMV-seronegative.

The rearrangement uses TRBV21-1 and TRBJ2-1; the table calls TRBD2, which could not be checked here. TRBV21-1 is reported as a pseudogene. This CDR3 has 17 residues. The CDR3 coding sequence is TGTGCCAGCAGCATAGTCCTGGAGCGGGATCTGTACAATGAGCAGTTCTTC. Residues: CASSIVLERDLYNEQFF.

This chain connects TRBV5-1 to TRBJ2-7; 10 bases are shared with TRBD1. Trimming took 1 base from V and 2 from J; bases not matched to a gene: 6. The CDR3 length is 16 residues. Germline values: CDR1 SGHRS, CDR2 YFSETQ. The CDR3 loop reads CASSLTGTGATYEQYF. CDR3 bases: TGCGCCAGCAGCTTGACAGGGACAGGGGCGACCTACGAGCAGTACTTC. The variable domain in full, completed from reference TRBV5-1 and TRBJ2-7, reads KAGVTQTPRYLIKTRGQQVTLSCSPISGHRSVSWYQQTPGQGLQFLFEYFSETQRNKGNFPGRFSGRQFSNSRSEMNVSTLELGDSALYLCASSLTGTGATYEQYFGPGTRLTVT.

This clone turned up a few times. The V call is TRBV19, the J call TRBJ1-1; weak D call: TRBD1 (5 bases). This CDR3 comprises 15 residues. Germline CDR1 is LNHDA and CDR2 is SQIVND (reference sequence). Trimming shortened V by 4 bases and J by 1 base, and 13 bases separated the two germline ends. CDR3 region: CASSRRGERNTEAFF. In DNA form, the CDR3 reads TGTGCCAGTAGTAGGCGGGGCGAACGGAACACTGAAGCTTTCTTT. Looking up the rest from reference TRBV19 and TRBJ1-1 gives the full variable domain: DGGITQSPKYLFRKEGQNVTLSCEQNLNHDAMYWYRQDPGQGLRLIYYSQIVNDFQKGDIAEGYSVSREKKESFPLTVTSAQKNPTAFYLCASSRRGERNTEAFFGQGTRLTVV.

The CDR3 protein is CASSQDYRVGAFF. The CDR3 nucleotides read TGTGCCAGCAGCCAAGATTACAGGGTAGGAGCTTTCTTT. V is TRBV14 and J is TRBJ1-1, with a possible D match to TRBD1 (6 bases). Trimming pared 0 bases from V and 10 bases from J, leaving 12 bases between. There are 13 residues in the CDR3. Germline V gene sequence: CDR1 SGHDN, CDR2 FVKESK.

J is TRBJ1-1 and V is TRBV7-9; D unresolved. CDR1 and CDR2 (germline): SEHNR, FQNEAQ (reference sequence). Trimming cost V 6 bases and J 4 bases, with 15 bases left between them. There are 14 residues in the CDR3. The CDR3 coding sequence is TGTGCCAGCAGTCATAACTCCCCGGGCACTGAAGCTTTCTTT. Its translation is CASSHNSPGTEAFF.

V gene TRBV15 combines with J gene TRBJ2-4, with D possibly being TRBD1 (6 bases). This CDR3 spans 21 amino acids. CDR1 and CDR2 (germline): LNHNV, YYDKDF (reference sequence). V was clipped by 0 bases and J by 0 bases, with 24 bases between them. CDR3 residues: CATSRDRGVGQVGSAKNIQYF. The CDR3 DNA follows: TGTGCCACCAGCAGAGATAGGGGAGTGGGACAAGTAGGGTCAGCCAAAAACATTCAGTACTTC.

The rearrangement uses TRBV4-3 and TRBJ2-5; D is unresolved. This CDR3 region has 14 residues. Trimming took off 4 bases at V and 1 base at J, with 10 bases between the two ends. Germline V gene data show CDR1 as LGHNA and CDR2 as YSLEER. The CDR3 protein is CASSRSVLQETQYF. The CDR3, as DNA: TGCGCCAGCAGCCGATCCGTACTCCAAGAGACCCAGTACTTC.

The chain couples TRBV5-1 to TRBJ1-4, with D unclear. The CDR3 length is 14 residues. Germline values: CDR1 SGHRS, CDR2 YFSETQ. V was pared by 4 bases and J by 10 bases, with 17 bases between. CDR3 bases: TGCGCCAGCAGCCGACGCGGTCCGGAGGGAAAACTGTTTTTT. Translation: CASSRRGPEGKLFF.